Reported below is one T cell receptor (beta chain). This specimen comes from a study of control samples from healthy donors and cancer patients. Sequencing used immunoSEQ multiplex PCR; TCRdb keeps in-frame clones, though not all of them. This table has 210,000 or so clones, approximately 91% appearing once. This CDR3 is 15 amino acids long. Germline V gene lookup returns CDR1 MNHEY and CDR2 SVGAGI. Losses at the gene ends were 6 bases for V and 6 bases for J; bases not matched to a gene: 5. The TCR sequence derives from a man younger than 40 in good health. Input material: blood. The J gene is TRBJ2-3, the V gene TRBV6-5, with TRBD2 matching over 14 bases. This CDR3 is CASSPGLAGADTQYF. The CDR3 DNA follows: TGTGCCAGCAGCCCGGGACTAGCGGGGGCGGATACGCAGTATTTT.